What follows are 25 T cell receptor beta chains derived from one specimen sequenced in a study of memory CD4+ T cells and cytomegalovirus serostatus. Measured with immunoSEQ multiplex PCR; TCRdb has only the in-frame clones, and not every one. Seen here are about 50,000 clones, around 80% observed once, and the top ten hold less than 0.85%. Single viable CD3+CD4+CD8-CD45RO+ cells were sorted as the memory CD4+ T cells. The sequencing input was memory CD4+ T cells from blood. The source of these receptors is an adult in good health and CMV-seronegative.

The V call is TRBV7-2, the J call TRBJ1-2; maybe TRBD1 (5 bases). The CDR3 length is 16 residues. Germline-derived CDR1 and CDR2 are SGHTA and FQGNSA. Trimming stripped 5 bases from V and 4 bases from J, with 20 bases between. The CDR3 sequence: CASSDSRAPARYGYTF. CDR3 DNA: TGTGCCAGCAGCGACAGTCGGGCTCCTGCTCGCTATGGCTACACCTTC.

The chain employs TRBV7-7 and TRBJ2-3; D might be TRBD2 (6 bases). With 5 bases removed from V and 2 bases from J, the gap between germline ends came to 8 bases. Germline CDR1 and CDR2: SSHAT and FNYEAQ (reference sequence). The CDR3 is 13 amino acids. Written as DNA, the CDR3 is TGTGCCAGCAGCCGGGGGTCCACAGATACGCAGTATTTT. Translation: CASSRGSTDTQYF.

The chain employs TRBV16 and TRBJ1-2; a possible D gene is TRBD1 (6 bases). Per the germline V gene, CDR1 is KGHSY and CDR2 is FQNENV. The length of the CDR3 is 15 residues. Trimming left V 4 bases short and J 2 bases short, with 14 bases between. CDR3 region: CASSPFRGGNYGYTF. CDR3 nucleotide sequence: TGTGCCAGCAGCCCCTTCCGTGGGGGCAACTATGGCTACACCTTC.

The chain joins TRBV5-1 to TRBJ1-1, with 7 nucleotides matching TRBD1. This CDR3 is built from 15 residues. In germline, CDR1 is SGHRS, CDR2 YFSETQ. With 1 base clipped from V and 1 base from J, the junction kept 4 bases outside the gene matches. The CDR3 region is CASSLLGTENTEAFF. In DNA, the CDR3 is TGCGCCAGCAGCTTGTTGGGGACAGAGAACACTGAAGCTTTCTTT.

This clone was recorded only once. The chain combines TRBV30 with TRBJ2-1; D may be TRBD2 (5 bases). From germline, CDR1 is GTSNPN and CDR2 SVGIG (reference sequence). Trimming removed 2 bases at V and 6 bases at J, with 14 bases between. CDR3 length: 14 amino acids. CDR3 sequence (DNA): TGTGCCTGGAGTTGGCTGGACTCGACCAATGAGCAGTTCTTC. Residues: CAWSWLDSTNEQFF.

CDR3 in amino acids: CASSPAYEGVAFF. As DNA, the CDR3 is TGTGCCAGCAGCCCAGCTTATGAGGGGGTTGCTTTCTTT. This chain connects TRBV5-5 to TRBJ1-1, with D perhaps TRBD1 (6 bases). There are 13 residues in the CDR3. CDR1 and CDR2 from the germline V gene are SGHKS and YYEKEE (reference sequence). The V gene lost 4 bases and the J gene lost 11 bases, with 18 bases spanning the gap.

This chain connects TRBV4-1 to TRBJ2-7, with TRBD1 as a possible D gene (6 bases). CDR1 is MGHRA and CDR2 is YSYEKL in the germline V gene. CDR3 length: 16 residues. With 1 base removed from V and 2 bases from J, the gap between germline ends came to 15 bases. The CDR3 nucleotides read TGCGCCAGCAGCCAAGGGGCCAGGACAGCGACCTACGAGCAGTACTTC. It codes for CASSQGARTATYEQYF.

The CDR3 DNA follows: TGTGCCAGCAGTTTATACCTGACAGGGAAGGATGGCTACACCTTC. Residues: CASSLYLTGKDGYTF. The chain joins TRBV28 to TRBJ1-2; TRBD1 matches 7 bases. Germline V gene data show CDR1 as MDHEN and CDR2 as SYDVKM. This CDR3 has 15 residues. The trim removed 1 base at V and 6 bases at J, leaving 8 bases unmatched.

The V gene is TRBV28, the J gene TRBJ2-2, with TRBD2 matching 7 bases. With V trimmed by 3 bases and J by 5 bases, 6 bases remained unmatched. Germline V lookup: CDR1 MDHEN, CDR2 SYDVKM. The CDR3 runs to 15 residues. CDR3 bases: TGTGCCAGCAGTTTGTCGGGAGGCAGAACCGGGGAGCTGTTTTTT. Translated: CASSLSGGRTGELFF.

The chain combines TRBV30 with TRBJ1-1; D gene ambiguous. V was clipped by 0 bases and J by 0 bases, with 11 bases between them. Per the germline V gene, CDR1 is GTSNPN and CDR2 is SVGIG (reference sequence). The CDR3 contains 15 residues. CDR3 nucleotides: TGTGCCTGGAGTGTACGGTCATCCATGAACACTGAAGCTTTCTTT. As protein: CAWSVRSSMNTEAFF.

This sequence joins TRBV6-5 and TRBJ2-3, with D possibly TRBD1 on 6 matching bases. Germline CDR1 MNHEY, CDR2 SVGAGI. V was clipped by 4 bases and J by 2 bases, with 7 bases between them. CDR3 size: 13 residues. Here the CDR3 reads CASSWDNTDTQYF. The CDR3 DNA is TGTGCCAGCAGTTGGGACAACACAGATACGCAGTATTTT.

This rearrangement joins TRBV11-2 to TRBJ2-2, with TRBD2 identical over 13 bases. V dropped 2 bases and J dropped 7; count of bases not matched to a gene: 10. CDR1 SGHAT and CDR2 FQNNGV come from the germline V gene. The CDR3 loop spans 18 amino acids. The CDR3 DNA is TGTGCCAGCAGCTTACTGGGACTAGCGGGATCTCGGGGCGGGGAGCTGTTTTTT. This sequence encodes CASSLLGLAGSRGGELFF.

This clone was recorded once. Here the CDR3 DNA reads TGTGCCAGCAGCTGGGCGGAGGGAAACACCATATATTTT. As protein: CASSWAEGNTIYF. V is TRBV7-9 and J is TRBJ1-3; D unresolved. V shed 4 bases and J shed 4 bases, with 8 bases lying between them. Germline V gives CDR1 SEHNR, CDR2 FQNEAQ (reference sequence). CDR3 length: 13 residues.

This rearrangement joins TRBV7-9 to TRBJ2-1, with D possibly TRBD1 on 6 matching bases. V lost 2 bases, J lost 10 bases, and 15 bases lay in between. In germline, CDR1 is SEHNR, CDR2 FQNEAQ (reference sequence). The CDR3 loop spans 14 amino acids. CDR3 protein: CASSLISGAREQFF. The CDR3 DNA sequence: TGTGCCAGCAGCTTAATATCAGGGGCTCGAGAGCAGTTCTTC.

The chain is built from TRBV5-4 and TRBJ2-7; D is perhaps TRBD2 (5 bases). The length of the CDR3 is 14 residues. Looked up from germline, CDR1 is SGHNT and CDR2 is YYREEE (reference sequence). V dropped 4 bases and J dropped 1 base, with 12 bases sitting between them. CDR3: CASSPREFSYEQYF. The CDR3 DNA reads as TGTGCCAGCAGCCCTCGGGAATTTTCCTACGAGCAGTACTTC.

This clone was found a few times. This sample includes further DNA sequences coding for the same CDR3. V is TRBV5-1 and J is TRBJ1-5; a weak D match, TRBD1 (6 bases). Trimming removed 0 bases from V and 1 base from J, with 8 bases in between. This CDR3 is 15 amino acids long. Germline CDR1 reads SGHRS; CDR2 reads YFSETQ. CDR3 in amino acids: CASSLEGGSNQPQHF. CDR3 coding DNA: TGCGCCAGCAGCTTGGAAGGGGGAAGCAATCAGCCCCAGCATTTT.

V usage is TRBV6-1 and J usage is TRBJ1-5; D may be TRBD1 (5 bases). The V end was cut by 2 bases, the J end by 3 bases, with 11 bases between. Germline loops: CDR1 MNHNS, CDR2 SASEGT. The CDR3 runs 15 residues. The CDR3 sequence is CASSEPGEINQPQHF. Written as DNA, the CDR3 is TGTGCCAGCAGTGAACCGGGGGAGATCAATCAGCCCCAGCATTTT.

This clone was recorded only once. As DNA, the CDR3 is TGTGCCAGCAGCTTGGGTCTAGTACGGTCAGATACGCAGTATTTT. This gives the protein CASSLGLVRSDTQYF. The V and J genes are TRBV5-8 and TRBJ2-3; D ambiguous. V was pared by 0 bases and J by 4 bases, with 12 bases between. Germline lookup yields CDR1 SGHTS and CDR2 YDEGEE. This CDR3 has 15 amino acids.

V usage is TRBV9 and J usage is TRBJ2-2, with 9 bases matching TRBD1. CDR1 SGDLS and CDR2 YYNGEE come from the germline V gene. CDR3 length equals 16 residues. J lost 3 bases, V lost 0 bases, and 3 bases had no gene match. CDR3 coding DNA: TGTGCCAGCAGCGTAGGAGACAGGGGGTACACCGGGGAGCTGTTTTTT. It codes for CASSVGDRGYTGELFF. Looking up the rest from reference TRBV9 and TRBJ2-2 gives the full variable domain: DSGVTQTPKHLITATGQRVTLRCSPRSGDLSVYWYQQSLDQGLQFLIQYYNGEERAKGNILERFSAQQFPDLHSELNLSSLELGDSALYFCASSVGDRGYTGELFFGEGSRLTVL.

The chain combines TRBV6-1 with TRBJ2-5; 7 bases map to TRBD2. The junction had 11 bases not matched to a gene; V was cut back by 2 bases and J by 5 bases. The CDR3 length is 16 residues. In germline, CDR1 is MNHNS, CDR2 SASEGT. CDR3 in amino acids: CASSEPLTSFMETQYF. The CDR3 nucleotides are TGTGCCAGCAGTGAACCCCTGACTAGCTTTATGGAGACCCAGTACTTC.

The chain uses TRBV6-5 and TRBJ2-2; a possible D gene is TRBD2 (5 bases). Germline loops: CDR1 MNHEY, CDR2 SVGAGI. The V gene lost 8 bases and the J gene lost 0 bases, with 7 bases spanning the gap. The CDR3 length is 13 residues. CDR3 in amino acids: CASGRANTGELFF. Here the CDR3 DNA reads TGTGCCAGCGGGAGAGCGAACACCGGGGAGCTGTTTTTT.

The chain combines TRBV28 with TRBJ2-7, with no clear D. CDR3 length equals 11 residues. Per germline, CDR1 MDHEN and CDR2 SYDVKM. Trimming left V 3 bases short and J 9 bases short, with 9 bases between. The CDR3, as DNA: TGTGCCAGCAGTTTGGATTTCTGGCAGTACTTC. Amino acids: CASSLDFWQYF.

This clone qualifies as medium-sized. The chain links TRBV5-1 to TRBJ2-2; D might be TRBD2 (5 bases). The CDR3 length is 14 residues. The V gene lost 0 bases and the J gene lost 8 bases, with 11 bases spanning the gap. Germline CDR1 reads SGHRS; CDR2 reads YFSETQ. The CDR3 is CASSLDRSGGELFF. As DNA, the CDR3 is TGCGCCAGCAGCTTGGATCGCAGCGGTGGGGAGCTGTTTTTT.

The J gene is TRBJ1-2, the V gene TRBV6-1; tentative D call: TRBD1 (5 bases). The germline V gene encodes CDR1 MNHNS and CDR2 SASEGT. This CDR3 is built from 15 residues. The ends were cut back, 3 bases at V and 7 bases at J, with 18 bases in the middle. In DNA, the CDR3 is TGTGCCAGCAGTGACTCCCTCGGCAGGGAACGTGGCTACACCTTC. Translated: CASSDSLGRERGYTF.

The J gene is TRBJ1-5, the V gene TRBV30; tentative D call: TRBD1 (5 bases). With 3 bases removed from V and 7 bases from J, the gap between germline ends came to 13 bases. The CDR3 loop spans 13 amino acids. The germline CDR1 and CDR2 sequences are GTSNPN and SVGIG (reference sequence). The CDR3 DNA is TGTGCCTGGAGCTCTACTACAGGCCAGCCCCAGCATTTT. This encodes CAWSSTTGQPQHF.